This note documents a single T cell receptor (beta chain) sequence. The data were obtained in a study of cytomegalovirus exposure and HLA in healthy donors. J was trimmed by 5 bases and V by 2 bases; bases with no gene match: 8. The CDR3 extends over 15 amino acids. CDR1 is MDHEN and CDR2 is SYDVKM in the germline V gene. PCR employed 60 Vbeta and 13 Jbeta primers. Profiling relied on immunoSEQ multiplex PCR, and the TCRdb table lists in-frame clones only, not all of them. The sample lists tens of thousands of clones; 55% to 70% were seen once. The clonotype was recovered from a woman in her forties or fifties in good health and CMV-seropositive. This chain joins TRBV28 and TRBJ2-5, with 7 positions matching TRBD2. Sequenced sample: PBMCs. The CDR3 spells CASSLHPGGEETQYF. The CDR3 region has the DNA TGTGCCAGCAGTTTACACCCGGGGGGTGAGGAGACCCAGTACTTC.